This TCR beta chain stems from a study of blood T cell repertoires in COVID-19. Study information: The cDNA or gDNA used as material had been derived from T cells, B-cell-depleted T cells, or PBMCs.

TCRdb's copy holds only in-frame clones and misses some; the assay was immunoSEQ multiplex PCR. Of a few hundred thousand clones in the sample, approximately 90% were seen once. CDR1 is ENHRY, CDR2 SYGVKD, per germline. After removal of 4 bases from V and 6 bases from J, the junction contained 2 bases not matched to a gene. The CDR3 has 14 amino acids. This clone was seen once. Across about two dozen US areas, participants ranged in age from roughly 18 to 95 years. Recovered Cohort 3 donors showed two negative PCRs, clearance, or symptom resolution. V and J are TRBV10-3 and TRBJ2-2, with TRBD1 identical over 10 bases. This clonotype was sampled from a man in his forties who had recovered from COVID-19. The material sequenced was PBMCs or T cells enriched from blood (not recorded which). CDR3 amino acids: CAISAGTGAGELFF. CDR3 DNA: TGTGCCATCAGTGCCGGGACAGGGGCCGGGGAGCTGTTTTTT.